This TCR beta chain was retrieved from a study of T cell repertoires in cytomegalovirus infection. Overall study: Signatures in public TCR beta sequences pointed to both CMV infection and matching HLA type.

General study results and limits: The cumulative frequency of public TCR beta families distinguished individuals who carried CMV together with the relevant HLA.

Germline V CDR1 and CDR2: LNHDA, SQIVND (reference sequence). The CDR3 is 12 residues long. In its sample, this clonotype was seen a few times. Its antigen is unidentified. The germline gene is not matched at one end of the junction; a read error may be the cause. TCRdb ran MiXCR on the reads and lists one entry per CDR3 protein. This sample has about 480,000 distinct CDR3 sequences, with roughly a third found just once. The sequence was obtained from a human donor in good health (CMV status not recorded). Some clones in this sample may be carry-over from other donors' samples. This material consisted of cultured PBMCs, taken from culture after CMV antigen stimulation. The V and J genes are TRBV19 and TRBJ1-1, with D perhaps TRBD1 (5 bases). The CDR3: CASSIGVSEAFF. CDR3 sequence (DNA): TGTGCCAGCAGTATAGGGGTTTCTGAAGCTTTCTTT. Filled out from reference TRBV19 and TRBJ1-1, the complete variable domain reads DGGITQSPKYLFRKEGQNVTLSCEQNLNHDAMYWYRQDPGQGLRLIYYSQIVNDFQKGDIAEGYSVSREKKESFPLTVTSAQKNPTAFYLCASSIGVSEAFFGQGTRLTVV.